This is a list of T cell receptor beta chains from one sample in a study of control samples from healthy donors and cancer patients. Assay used: immunoSEQ multiplex PCR; TCRdb lists only in-frame clones, some missing. The top ten clones hold 2% to 2.5% of a sample with 170,000 or so clones, approximately 92% of them seen once. Sequencing was carried out using blood. The receptors here all came from a middle-aged woman in good health. The CDR3 runs from the conserved cysteine through the conserved F or W. A D gene is named only where the DNA matches it firmly. A clone size is listed for some rows: how often the clone was seen (once, few, many), or a class if it is expanded.

V gene,clone size,D gene,J gene,CDR3 DNA,CDR3 protein
TRBV5-1,-,TRBD1,TRBJ2-3,TGCGCCAGCAGCTTCGGGACAGAAACTAGCACAGATACGCAGTATTTT,CASSFGTETSTDTQYF
TRBV7-9,once,-,TRBJ2-7,TGTGCCAGCAGCCCCCCGGTTGGGACCAACTACGAGCAGTACTTC,CASSPPVGTNYEQYF
TRBV14,-,-,TRBJ1-1,TGTGCCAGCAGCCAAGGGGCCCTAGCTTTCTTT,CASSQGALAFF
TRBV3-1/TRBV3-2,once,-,TRBJ1-4,TGTGCCAGCAGCCAGCAAGGGAGTCGGGGGGCTGAAAAACTGTTTTTT,CASSQQGSRGAEKLFF
TRBV3-1/TRBV3-2,-,TRBD2,TRBJ2-7,TGTGCCAGCAGCCTGGGACTAGCGGGGGGTGGCGAGCAGTACTTC,CASSLGLAGGGEQYF
TRBV18,-,-,TRBJ1-2,TGTGCCAGCTCACCAAAAAATACTAACTATGGCTACACCTTC,CASSPKNTNYGYTF
TRBV6-5,-,-,TRBJ1-4,TGTGCCAGCAGTTACGGTGAAAAACTGTTTTTT,CASSYGEKLFF
TRBV3-1/TRBV3-2,-,-,TRBJ2-1,TGTGCCAGCAGCCAAGATACCAACAATGAGCAGTTCTTC,CASSQDTNNEQFF
TRBV6-6,-,-,TRBJ1-6,TGTGCTGGGGGGGTTTCACCCCTCCACTTT,CAGGVSPLHF
TRBV7-9,-,-,TRBJ2-7,TGTGCCAGCAGCCGTGGGACATCCACCTACGAGCAGTACTTC,CASSRGTSTYEQYF
TRBV11-2,once,TRBD1,TRBJ1-3,TGTGCCAGCAGCCCCGGGACAGGGCCCGGAAACACCATATATTTT,CASSPGTGPGNTIYF